This entry lists 22 T cell receptor beta chains sequenced from one sample in a study of cytomegalovirus exposure and HLA in healthy donors. 60 Vbeta and 13 Jbeta primers were used in PCR. Libraries were prepared by immunoSEQ multiplex PCR; TCRdb keeps only in-frame clonotypes and omits some of them. The table records roughly 140,000 clones, around 80% of them present only once. The sequenced sample consisted of PBMCs. The receptor source for this set is a female donor in good health and CMV-seronegative.

The V call is TRBV9, the J call TRBJ1-1; maybe TRBD1 (5 bases). Trimming left V 1 base short and J 1 base short, with 11 bases between. CDR1 and CDR2 (germline): SGDLS, YYNGEE. The CDR3 runs 15 residues. The CDR3 region has the DNA TGTGCCAGCAGCGTATCAGGGTCGGGGAACACTGAAGCTTTCTTT. It specifies CASSVSGSGNTEAFF.

The chain joins TRBV6-6 to TRBJ2-3; the D is unclear. The CDR3 is 12 amino acids. Germline V lookup: CDR1 MNHNY, CDR2 SVGAGI (reference sequence). Trimming removed 6 bases at V and 1 base at J, with 5 bases between. Here the CDR3 DNA reads TGTGCCAGCAGCGCAGGCACAGATACGCAGTATTTT. Protein sequence: CASSAGTDTQYF.

The V call is TRBV6-1, the J call TRBJ1-3, with TRBD1 as a possible D gene (5 bases). Per the germline V gene, CDR1 is MNHNS and CDR2 is SASEGT. Trimming took 8 bases from V and 4 from J, leaving 9 bases between them. This CDR3 region has 12 residues. CDR3 in DNA: TGTGCCAGCGGGGGACTCGGAAACACCATATATTTT. Its translation: CASGGLGNTIYF.

The chain has TRBV6-6 and TRBJ1-3, with D possibly matching TRBD1 (5 bases). The CDR3 loop spans 14 amino acids. The germline V gene has CDR1 MNHNY and CDR2 SVGAGI (reference sequence). The V end lost 4 bases, the J end lost 3 bases, and 10 bases lay between the germline ends. The CDR3: CASSSLGGGNTIYF. The CDR3, as DNA: TGTGCCAGCAGTTCCCTGGGGGGTGGAAACACCATATATTTT.

This chain uses TRBV5-6 with TRBJ1-5, with 9 bases lining up with TRBD1. V shed 3 bases and J 6 bases; nucleotides not matched to a gene: 4. Germline CDR1 and CDR2: SGHDT and YYEEEE. The CDR3 spans 14 residues. DNA of the CDR3: TGTGCCAGCAGCTCAACAGGGGGCCGTCAGCCCCAGCATTTT. Its translation: CASSSTGGRQPQHF.

This clone appeared once. This chain connects TRBV5-4 to TRBJ2-7; 8 bases agree with TRBD2. This CDR3 comprises 17 residues. V lost 0 bases, J lost 5 bases, and 13 bases stayed unmatched. Germline CDR1 and CDR2: SGHNT and YYREEE (reference sequence). The DNA for the CDR3 is TGTGCCAGCAGCTTGGGGTTAGCGGGATCGCCCGGGGACGAGCAGTACTTC. This codes for CASSLGLAGSPGDEQYF.

V and J are TRBV13 and TRBJ2-3; D gene unclear. Trimming left V 5 bases short and J 4 bases short, with 13 bases between. Germline lookup yields CDR1 PRHDT and CDR2 FYEKMQ (reference sequence). The CDR3 length is 14 residues. This chain's CDR3 is CASSPASGSDTQYF. The CDR3 nucleotides read TGTGCCAGCAGCCCGGCGTCAGGCTCAGATACGCAGTATTTT.

J is TRBJ2-7 and V is TRBV7-9, with 13 nucleotides matching TRBD2. The length of the CDR3 is 17 residues. V shed 5 bases and J 1 base; nucleotides not matched to a gene: 8. Germline assignment: CDR1 SEHNR and CDR2 FQNEAQ (reference sequence). CDR3 sequence reads: CASSIFGTSGMSYEQYF. CDR3 nucleotides: TGTGCCAGCAGCATCTTCGGGACTAGCGGGATGTCCTACGAGCAGTACTTC.

V usage is TRBV5-6 and J usage is TRBJ1-2; 9 nucleotides line up with TRBD1. Per germline, CDR1 SGHDT and CDR2 YYEEEE. The junction had 3 bases not matched to a gene; V was cut back by 4 bases and J by 2 bases. The CDR3 is 14 amino acids. The CDR3 here is CASSHGQGNYGYTF. The CDR3 DNA is TGTGCCAGCAGCCACGGACAGGGGAACTATGGCTACACCTTC.

The V and J genes are TRBV2 and TRBJ1-5; 7 bases agree with TRBD1. The CDR3 runs to 14 residues. Germline assignment: CDR1 SNHLY and CDR2 FYNNEI. V was clipped by 3 bases and J by 6 bases; unmatched bases: 5. The CDR3 DNA reads TGTGCCAGCAGTGAGACAGGGATAGGTCAGCCCCAGCATTTT. Amino acid sequence: CASSETGIGQPQHF. The full variable domain, with the rest looked up from reference TRBV2 and TRBJ1-5, is EPEVTQTPSHQVTQMGQEVILRCVPISNHLYFYWYRQILGQKVEFLVSFYNNEISEKSEIFDDQFSVERPDGSNFTLKIRSTKLEDSAMYFCASSETGIGQPQHFGDGTRLSIL.

This chain joins TRBV18 and TRBJ1-1; D is unresolved. There are 13 residues in the CDR3. Trimming shortened V by 6 bases and J by 0 bases, and 8 bases separated the two germline ends. Germline CDR1 is KGHSH and CDR2 is LQKENI. Here the CDR3 DNA reads TGTGCCAGCTCCGACACGGTGAACACTGAAGCTTTCTTT. This translates into CASSDTVNTEAFF.

The table lists this clone with a few counts. The CDR3 is CASSAPGSPNQPQHF. CDR3 bases: TGTGCCAGTAGTGCCCCGGGGAGCCCCAATCAGCCCCAGCATTTT. V and J are TRBV19 and TRBJ1-5; D not resolved. The V end lost 5 bases, the J end lost 3 bases, and 14 bases lay between the germline ends. This CDR3 spans 15 amino acids. The V gene's germline CDR1 is LNHDA and CDR2 SQIVND (reference sequence).

The V call is TRBV4-1, the J call TRBJ2-5; 9 bases fit TRBD1. The junction had 5 bases not matched to a gene; V was cut back by 2 bases and J by 10 bases. CDR1 is MGHRA and CDR2 is YSYEKL in the germline V gene. The CDR3 is 13 residues long. The DNA for the CDR3 is TGCGCCAGCAGCCAATGGGACAGGGAATACCAGTACTTC. This gives the protein CASSQWDREYQYF.

The CDR3 coding sequence is TGTGCCAGCAGCTTAGATGGGACAGGGCCACGCAATGAGCAGTTCTTC. Translation gives CASSLDGTGPRNEQFF. The gene calls are TRBV7-2 and TRBJ2-1, with 9 bases fitting TRBD1. V dropped 1 base and J dropped 6; count of bases not matched to a gene: 7. The CDR3 contains 16 residues. Germline V gene sequence: CDR1 SGHTA, CDR2 FQGNSA.

This clone was seen a handful of times. The chain carries TRBV10-3 and TRBJ2-3, with D unclear. Trimming took 8 bases from V and 2 from J, leaving 5 bases between them. CDR1 is ENHRY, CDR2 SYGVKD, per germline. The CDR3 covers 11 residues. The CDR3 DNA sequence: TGTGCCATCCACTCCACAGATACGCAGTATTTT. Encoded protein: CAIHSTDTQYF.

The V call is TRBV5-6, the J call TRBJ2-7; TRBD2 might be the D (5 bases). The CDR3 totals 12 residues. Germline lookup yields CDR1 SGHDT and CDR2 YYEEEE. Trimming removed 3 bases from V and 3 bases from J, with 7 bases in between. CDR3 in amino acids: CASSSTSYEQYF. As DNA, the CDR3 is TGTGCCAGCAGCTCTACTAGCTACGAGCAGTACTTC.

The V and J genes are TRBV2 and TRBJ2-5, with a weak D call TRBD1 (5 bases). V lost 6 bases and J lost 1, with 12 bases in between. The CDR3 is 14 amino acids. CDR1 and CDR2 from the germline V gene are SNHLY and FYNNEI. CDR3 sequence: CASRPGILQETQYF. In nucleotides, the CDR3 is TGTGCCAGCAGGCCAGGGATCCTCCAAGAGACCCAGTACTTC.

The rearrangement uses TRBV5-1 and TRBJ2-7; D is possibly TRBD2 (6 bases). The CDR3 is made up of 13 amino acids. Germline V gives CDR1 SGHRS, CDR2 YFSETQ. The V end was cut by 5 bases, the J end by 6 bases, with 15 bases between. As DNA, the CDR3 is TGCGCCAGCAGTGCGGGACCCGCCGGCGAGCAGTACTTC. Its translation is CASSAGPAGEQYF.

This rearrangement joins TRBV5-1 to TRBJ2-6; 9 bases are a match to TRBD1. The V gene end was trimmed by 0 bases and the J gene end by 2 bases; junction bases not matched to a gene: 3. The germline CDR1 and CDR2 sequences are SGHRS and YFSETQ. CDR3 length: 17 residues. CDR3 protein: CASSLVTGGAGANVLTF. The DNA of the CDR3 is TGCGCCAGCAGCTTGGTAACAGGGGGCGCTGGGGCCAACGTCCTGACTTTC. Filled out from reference TRBV5-1 and TRBJ2-6, the complete variable domain reads KAGVTQTPRYLIKTRGQQVTLSCSPISGHRSVSWYQQTPGQGLQFLFEYFSETQRNKGNFPGRFSGRQFSNSRSEMNVSTLELGDSALYLCASSLVTGGAGANVLTFGAGSRLTVL.

With respect to this clone: Other DNA sequences in this specimen translate into the identical CDR3. V and J are TRBV6-5 and TRBJ1-5, with TRBD1 identical over 8 bases. This CDR3 comprises 15 residues. Germline CDR1 is MNHEY and CDR2 is SVGAGI. With 5 bases clipped from V and 2 bases from J, the junction kept 5 bases outside the gene matches. The chain's CDR3 is CASSLSGQGNQPQHF. Here the CDR3 DNA reads TGTGCCAGCAGTCTTTCGGGACAGGGCAATCAGCCCCAGCATTTT.

The rearrangement uses TRBV27 and TRBJ1-4; TRBD1 might be the D (5 bases). V was pared by 5 bases and J by 4 bases, with 20 bases between. The CDR3 extends over 17 amino acids. CDR1 is MNHEY, CDR2 SMNVEV, per germline (reference sequence). Written as DNA, the CDR3 is TGTGCCAGCAGTCCAAGGGGTGGAGGGTTTAATAATGAAAAACTGTTTTTT. Amino acids: CASSPRGGGFNNEKLFF.

The chain combines TRBV28 with TRBJ2-7; 9 nucleotides align to TRBD1. The CDR3 runs 17 residues. Germline CDR1 is MDHEN and CDR2 is SYDVKM. J gave up 0 bases and V 4 bases, and 10 bases lay outside the gene matches. The CDR3: CASSYRDRARSSYEQYF. The CDR3 nucleotides read TGTGCCAGCAGTTATAGGGACAGGGCTAGGAGCTCCTACGAGCAGTACTTC.